The 18 T cell receptor beta chains given below trace back to one sample, sequenced in a study of cytomegalovirus exposure and HLA in healthy donors. Amplification used 60 Vbeta primers and 13 Jbeta primers. This table comes from immunoSEQ multiplex PCR, and its TCRdb copy is limited to in-frame clones, with some not included. The table has more than 80,000 clones, under 65% seen once. What was sequenced was PBMCs. These receptors originate from a man in his fifties or sixties in good health and CMV-seronegative.

Comments on this clone: Different DNA sequences within this sample yield the same CDR3. The chain employs TRBV29-1 and TRBJ1-2; tentative D call: TRBD1 (6 bases). The germline V gene encodes CDR1 SQVTM and CDR2 ANQGSEA. The CDR3 totals 12 residues. V was pared by 4 bases and J by 1 base, with 7 bases between. CDR3 in amino acids: CSVVGGNYGYTF. The DNA for the CDR3 is TGCAGCGTTGTAGGGGGTAACTATGGCTACACCTTC.

The V call is TRBV9, the J call TRBJ1-6; TRBD1 matches 10 bases. V dropped 3 bases and J dropped 7; count of bases not matched to a gene: 10. This CDR3 has 17 residues. Per the germline V gene, CDR1 is SGDLS and CDR2 is YYNGEE. Here the CDR3 reads CASSATGQGNPNSPLHF. CDR3 DNA sequence: TGTGCCAGCAGCGCCACGGGACAGGGGAATCCGAATTCACCCCTCCACTTT.

The rearrangement uses TRBV2 and TRBJ2-4; the match to TRBD1 covers 7 bases. The CDR3 is made up of 15 amino acids. Germline assignment: CDR1 SNHLY and CDR2 FYNNEI. V trimming: 3 bases; J trimming: 3 bases; junction bases outside the gene matches: 5. This CDR3 reads CASSEKGAGKNIQYF. CDR3 nucleotides: TGTGCCAGCAGTGAGAAGGGGGCGGGCAAAAACATTCAGTACTTC.

The gene calls are TRBV5-6 and TRBJ1-2; no clear D gene. The CDR3 has 14 amino acids. The V end lost 4 bases, the J end lost 1 base, and 11 bases lay between the germline ends. The germline gives CDR1 SGHDT, CDR2 YYEEEE. The CDR3 here is CASSPGLSNYGYTF. The CDR3 coding sequence is TGTGCCAGCAGCCCAGGACTGAGTAACTATGGCTACACCTTC.

This clone has only a few counts. The chain carries TRBV5-1 and TRBJ2-3; TRBD2 aligns across 12 bases. V gave up 7 bases and J gave up 4 bases; unmatched junction bases: 7. The germline V gene encodes CDR1 SGHRS and CDR2 YFSETQ. The length of the CDR3 is 15 residues. The CDR3 DNA follows: TGCGCCAGCGGGGCGACTAGCGGGAGTTCAGATACGCAGTATTTT. Protein sequence: CASGATSGSSDTQYF.

This clone was detected only a few times. The CDR3 DNA is TGTGCCAGCAGTCCCAGCGTGGTCCCCTACGAGCAGTACTTC. Translation gives CASSPSVVPYEQYF. This sequence joins TRBV28 and TRBJ2-7; D is uncertain. The ends were cut back, 5 bases at V and 2 bases at J, with 13 bases in the middle. The germline V gene encodes CDR1 MDHEN and CDR2 SYDVKM. There are 14 residues in the CDR3.

The chain employs TRBV6-5 and TRBJ1-2; 9 bases fit TRBD1. Trimming cost V 6 bases and J 4 bases; bases outside gene matches: 9. The CDR3 consists of 15 residues. Looked up from germline, CDR1 is MNHEY and CDR2 is SVGAGI. This CDR3 reads CASSLTGGRGYGYTF. The CDR3 nucleotides are TGTGCCAGCAGCTTAACAGGGGGCCGGGGCTATGGCTACACCTTC.

This clone showed up just a few times. This sequence joins TRBV6-1 and TRBJ1-2, with D possibly TRBD1 on 6 matching bases. This CDR3 contains 12 residues. V shed 8 bases and J shed 3 bases, with 10 bases lying between them. CDR1 is MNHNS, CDR2 SASEGT, per germline. In DNA form, the CDR3 reads TGTGCCAGCCAACAGGGCGACTATGGCTACACCTTC. Amino acid sequence: CASQQGDYGYTF.

The chain is built from TRBV19 and TRBJ1-2, with 9 bases matching TRBD1. There are 14 residues in the CDR3. Looked up from germline, CDR1 is LNHDA and CDR2 is SQIVND (reference sequence). V lost 3 bases to trimming and J lost 5 bases; unmatched junction nucleotides: 4. CDR3 coding DNA: TGTGCCAGTAGTATTAAGGGACAGGGTTATGGCTACACCTTC. Amino acid sequence: CASSIKGQGYGYTF.

On this clone itself: The junction and the germline gene differ at one end; a read error may be behind it. This chain joins TRBV19 and TRBJ2-7; 8 nucleotides line up with TRBD2. CDR1 LNHDA and CDR2 SQIVND come from the germline V gene (reference sequence). CDR3 length equals 14 residues. CDR3 sequence: CASSASRGVYGQYF. Here the CDR3 DNA reads TGTGCCAGTAGTGCGTCGCGGGGGGTCTACGGGCAGTACTTC.

In this sample, this clone turned up a few times. The genes are TRBV5-1 and TRBJ1-1, with TRBD1 identical over 12 bases. In germline, CDR1 is SGHRS, CDR2 YFSETQ. With 4 bases clipped from V and 3 bases from J, the junction kept 4 bases outside the gene matches. CDR3 length: 15 amino acids. In nucleotides, the CDR3 is TGCGCCAGCAGCGCTGGGACAGGGGGCGACACTGAAGCTTTCTTT. As protein: CASSAGTGGDTEAFF.

On this clone itself: Given a far larger clone just one base away, this is likely a sequencing read error. This CDR3 is also generated by other DNA sequences in the sample. This chain uses TRBV13 with TRBJ1-3, with a possible D match to TRBD1 (6 bases). Germline-derived CDR1 and CDR2 are PRHDT and FYEKMQ (reference sequence). V lost 5 bases to trimming and J lost 5 bases, with 16 bases between them. The CDR3 has 15 amino acids. The CDR3 is CASSPWTGTRNTIYF. The CDR3 coding sequence is TGTGCCAGCAGCCCCTGGACCGGGACACGAAACACCATATATTTT.

The V call is TRBV5-1, the J call TRBJ1-2; unclear D gene. The CDR3 has 15 residues. Germline assignment: CDR1 SGHRS and CDR2 YFSETQ. V was trimmed by 0 bases and J by 3 bases, leaving 12 bases between them. DNA of the CDR3: TGCGCCAGCAGCTTGGCGGTTCACCAAGACTATGGCTACACCTTC. Translated: CASSLAVHQDYGYTF.

This clone was seen once. This chain links TRBV6-4 with TRBJ1-2, with D tentatively TRBD1 (6 bases). V lost 6 bases, J lost 5 bases, and 13 bases lay in between. From germline, CDR1 is MRHNA and CDR2 SNTAGT. CDR3 size: 13 residues. DNA of the CDR3: TGTGCCAGCAGCGAGGGGGAGGGATATGGCTACACCTTC. Translation: CASSEGEGYGYTF.

The chain couples TRBV10-3 to TRBJ1-3; TRBD1 matches at 8 bases. The CDR3 is made up of 17 amino acids. Germline CDR1 is ENHRY and CDR2 is SYGVKD. Unmatched junction bases numbered 8, after V lost 3 bases and J lost 1 base. In nucleotides, the CDR3 is TGTGCCATCAGTGATTATGAGACAGGGGTGTCTGGAAACACCATATATTTT. This codes for CAISDYETGVSGNTIYF.

The chain is built from TRBV7-9 and TRBJ1-1; D may be TRBD1 (6 bases). The V end was cut by 3 bases, the J end by 2 bases, with 10 bases between. Germline V gene sequence: CDR1 SEHNR, CDR2 FQNEAQ (reference sequence). CDR3 length equals 14 residues. As DNA, the CDR3 is TGTGCCAGCAGCTTCGGACAGCAAAACACTGAAGCTTTCTTT. It codes for CASSFGQQNTEAFF.

CDR3 sequence reads: CASSISPLAGGIGEQFF. For the CDR3, the DNA is TGTGCCAGCAGCATCAGCCCACTAGCGGGGGGGATAGGAGAGCAGTTCTTC. The rearrangement joins TRBV21-1 to TRBJ2-1; the table's D call of TRBD2 was not tested on the DNA. TRBV21-1 is described as a pseudogene. The CDR3 length is 17 residues.

A few counts support this clone. This chain uses TRBV29-1 with TRBJ2-7, with D possibly TRBD1 on 5 matching bases. Germline V gene data show CDR1 as SQVTM and CDR2 as ANQGSEA. The length of the CDR3 is 11 residues. Trimming took off 5 bases at V and 4 bases at J, with 9 bases between the two ends. CDR3 residues: CSVLDSYEQYF. The CDR3 bases are TGCAGCGTTCTTGACAGTTACGAGCAGTACTTC.